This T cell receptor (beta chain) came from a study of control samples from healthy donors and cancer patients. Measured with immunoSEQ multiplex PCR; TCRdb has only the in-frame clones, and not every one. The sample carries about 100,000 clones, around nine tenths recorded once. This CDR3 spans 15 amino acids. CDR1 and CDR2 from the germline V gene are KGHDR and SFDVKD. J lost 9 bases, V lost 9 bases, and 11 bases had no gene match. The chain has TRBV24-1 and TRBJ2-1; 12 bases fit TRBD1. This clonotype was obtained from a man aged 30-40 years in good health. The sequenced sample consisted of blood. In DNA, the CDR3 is TGTGCCACCTCTCGGGACAGGGGGCTGAGTGGTGAGCAGTTCTTC. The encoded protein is CATSRDRGLSGEQFF.